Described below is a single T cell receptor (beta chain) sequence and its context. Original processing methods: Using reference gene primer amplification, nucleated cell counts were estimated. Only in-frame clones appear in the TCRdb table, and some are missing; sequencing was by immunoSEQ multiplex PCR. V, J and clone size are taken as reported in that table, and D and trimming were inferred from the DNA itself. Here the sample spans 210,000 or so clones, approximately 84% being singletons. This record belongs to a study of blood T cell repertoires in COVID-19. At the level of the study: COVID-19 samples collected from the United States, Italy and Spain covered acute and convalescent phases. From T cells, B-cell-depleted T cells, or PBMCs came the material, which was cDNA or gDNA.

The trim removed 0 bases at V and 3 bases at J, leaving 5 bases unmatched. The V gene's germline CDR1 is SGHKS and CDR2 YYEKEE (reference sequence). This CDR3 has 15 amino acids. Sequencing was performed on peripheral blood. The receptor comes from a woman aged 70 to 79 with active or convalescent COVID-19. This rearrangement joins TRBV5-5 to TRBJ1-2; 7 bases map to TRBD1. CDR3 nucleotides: TGTGCCAGCAGCTTGGGCCCGCAGGGGGACTATGGCTACACCTTC. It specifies CASSLGPQGDYGYTF. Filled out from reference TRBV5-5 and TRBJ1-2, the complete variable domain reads DAGVTQSPTHLIKTRGQQVTLRCSPISGHKSVSWYQQVLGQGPQFIFQYYEKEERGRGNFPDRFSARQFPNYSSELNVNALLLGDSALYLCASSLGPQGDYGYTFGSGTRLTVV.